Listed below are T cell receptor beta chains from one sample, sequenced in a study of T cell repertoires in cytomegalovirus infection. TCRdb ran MiXCR on the reads and lists one entry per CDR3 protein. Of around 190,000 distinct CDR3 sequences listed, roughly an eighth are singletons. Material: PBMCs. Receptors were obtained from a human donor in good health (CMV status not recorded). Some clones in this sample may be carry-over from other donors' samples. CDR3s include the opening cysteine and the closing phenylalanine or tryptophan. Each record gives: CDR3 length, J gene, clone size, V gene, D gene, CDR3 protein, CDR3 DNA. A D gene is named only where the DNA matches it firmly. The size field is filled for only some rows; it gives once, few, many or a size class.

>16|TRBJ2-1|few|TRBV4-1|NA
CASSQDTGSRGNEQFF
TGCGCCAGCAGCCAAGACACAGGATCGAGGGGGAATGAGCAGTTCTTC
>16|TRBJ1-4|few|TRBV23-1|NA
CASSQLRPPGNEKLFF
TGCGCCAGCAGTCAATTAAGACCCCCGGGGAATGAAAAACTGTTTTTT
>15|TRBJ1-5|many|TRBV28|NA
CASSLRVVGYQPQHF
TGTGCCAGCAGTTTAAGGGTCGTGGGGTATCAGCCCCAGCATTTT
>16|TRBJ1-5|many|TRBV7-8|NA
CASGESGLRGNQPQHF
TGTGCCAGCGGGGAATCCGGGTTAAGGGGCAATCAGCCCCAGCATTTT
>14|TRBJ2-7|few|TRBV7-9|TRBD1
CASRSGDSSYEQYF
TGTGCCAGCAGGTCCGGGGACAGCTCCTACGAGCAGTACTTC
>12|TRBJ1-1|NA|TRBV27|NA
CASRLGNTEAFF
TGTGCCAGCCGGCTGGGGAACACTGAAGCTTTCTTT
>18|TRBJ2-4|NA|TRBV28|TRBD2
CASSPSGLAGGAKNIQYF
TGTGCCAGCAGTCCATCAGGTCTAGCGGGAGGAGCCAAAAACATTCAGTACTTC
>20|TRBJ1-6|many|TRBV12-3/TRBV12-4|TRBD1
CASSFRQGFTLSSYNSPLHF
TGTGCCAGCAGTTTTCGACAGGGGTTTACCCTGAGCTCCTATAATTCACCCCTCCACTTT
>12|TRBJ2-5|many|TRBV5-6|NA
CASSFSYETQYF
TGTGCCAGCAGCTTCTCGTATGAGACCCAGTACTTC
>15|TRBJ2-5|few|TRBV19|TRBD2
CASNPSGREGETQYF
TGTGCCAGTAATCCTAGCGGGAGAGAGGGAGAGACCCAGTACTTC
>15|TRBJ1-2|NA|TRBV7-2|TRBD1
CASSSPETGAYGYTF
TGTGCCAGCAGCTCACCCGAGACAGGGGCCTATGGCTACACCTTC
>11|TRBJ1-1|many|TRBV19|NA
CASTQGMSAFF
TGTGCCAGTACGCAGGGTATGTCAGCTTTCTTT
>14|TRBJ2-5|many|TRBV7-9|NA
CASSLVSGQETQYF
TGTGCCAGCAGCTTGGTTAGCGGACAAGAGACCCAGTACTTC
>14|TRBJ2-7|few|TRBV11-2|NA
CASGFGTVDDEQYF
TGTGCCAGCGGATTCGGGACGGTGGATGACGAGCAGTACTTC
>11|TRBJ1-1|many|TRBV12-3/TRBV12-4|NA
CASSVPGEAFF
TGTGCCAGCAGTGTCCCGGGTGAAGCTTTCTTT
>15|TRBJ1-6|few|TRBV5-6|NA
CASTPAAGTNSPLHF
TGTGCCAGCACCCCCGCGGCGGGAACTAATTCACCCCTCCACTTT
>16|TRBJ1-1|NA|TRBV5-4|TRBD1
CASSLRTGGGKTEAFF
TGTGCCAGCAGCCTCCGGACAGGGGGCGGGAAAACTGAAGCTTTCTTT